Listed here are 5 T cell receptor beta chains from one sample, sequenced in a study of post-analysis software for immune sequencing data. Study results and caveats: TRBV5-6, TRBV5-1 and TRBV20-1 belonged to a set of about 5 TRBV segments that were more frequent in patients than controls.

For these receptors, no antigen is known. Libraries were made from TCR beta cDNA, and they carried unique molecular identifiers. From the PCR reads, TCRdb called clonotypes with MiXCR, one entry per CDR3 protein. This table has about 810,000 distinct CDR3 sequences, approximately 50% appearing once. The sample consisted of blood. The receptors were sampled from a girl aged 10 to 17 with multiple sclerosis.

This clonotype was found a few times. The chain combines TRBV7-2 with TRBJ2-1; TRBD1 might be the D (5 bases). The ends were cut back, 3 bases at V and 7 bases at J, with 16 bases in the middle. The CDR3 is made up of 15 amino acids. Germline V CDR1 and CDR2: SGHTA, FQGNSA. The CDR3, as DNA: TGTGCCAGCAGCTTTCAGGGCAGGGTTGAGAATGAGCAGTTCTTC. Translating it yields CASSFQGRVENEQFF.

The chain combines TRBV29-1 with TRBJ2-1; 8 bases are shared with TRBD2. Germline values: CDR1 SQVTM, CDR2 ANQGSEA. The V segment lost 3 bases and the J segment 8 bases; nucleotides outside the gene matches: 21. The length of the CDR3 is 18 residues. Here the CDR3 reads CSVDARGTGRALSHEQFF. The CDR3 coding sequence is TGCAGCGTTGACGCCAGGGGAACCGGGAGGGCCTTAAGTCATGAGCAGTTCTTC.

The rearrangement links TRBV5-1 to TRBJ2-1, with D possibly matching TRBD1 (6 bases). The V end lost 0 bases, the J end lost 12 bases, and 28 bases lay between the germline ends. This CDR3 is 18 amino acids long. Germline V gene data show CDR1 as SGHRS and CDR2 as YFSETQ. This CDR3 is CASSLAYDPGQNKLRQFF. In DNA, the CDR3 is TGCGCCAGCAGCTTGGCATATGATCCGGGACAAAATAAGCTGCGGCAGTTCTTC.

The chain couples TRBV5-1 to TRBJ1-1; 10 bases match TRBD1. Germline V lookup: CDR1 SGHRS, CDR2 YFSETQ. J gave up 1 base and V 6 bases, and 6 bases lay outside the gene matches. This CDR3 is 15 amino acids long. CDR3 DNA: TGCGCCAGCACCTGGACAGGGGGAACGAACACTGAAGCTTTCTTT. Translating it yields CASTWTGGTNTEAFF.

This clonotype was found a few times. V is TRBV5-1 and J is TRBJ2-5; 7 nucleotides match TRBD1. This CDR3 is 15 amino acids long. The germline V gene has CDR1 SGHRS and CDR2 YFSETQ. Trimming cost V 0 bases and J 2 bases; bases outside gene matches: 4. The DNA for the CDR3 is TGCGCCAGCAGCTTGGGTGACAGGGCGCAAGAGACCCAGTACTTC. It codes for CASSLGDRAQETQYF.